Described below is a single T cell receptor (beta chain) sequence and its context. Profiling relied on immunoSEQ multiplex PCR, and the TCRdb table lists in-frame clones only, not all of them. The sample lists approximately 500,000 clones, roughly 85% occurring once. This sample is drawn from a study of blood T cell repertoires in COVID-19. The wider study: PBMCs, B-cell-depleted T cells, or T cells were the source of the cDNA or gDNA that made up the material.

The CDR3 runs to 16 residues. The V and J ends lost 5 bases and 0 bases respectively, with 13 bases between them. CDR1 and CDR2 (germline): MDHEN, SYDVKM. The sequence was collected from a human donor in a cohort sampled during active COVID-19. This chain links TRBV28 with TRBJ1-4, with TRBD1 as a possible D gene (5 bases). Material: peripheral blood. The CDR3 is CASSVQGYATNEKLFF. The CDR3 DNA is TGTGCCAGCAGTGTCCAGGGATATGCAACTAATGAAAAACTGTTTTTT.